What follows describes a single TCR beta chain. The target antigen is unknown. The CDR3 spans 12 residues. The ends were cut back, 8 bases at V and 5 bases at J, with 13 bases in the middle. Germline values: CDR1 SNHLY, CDR2 FYNNEI. In every case, the donor was a healthy Caucasian. The sample comes from a study of identical twins. Study conclusions and caveats: Findings depended on cross-sectional statistics rather than tracking the same donors. Twin-shared out-of-frame alpha sequences were enriched for low generation probability. Models came in too low on out-of-frame TCR alpha sharing in monozygotic twins.

Via MiXCR, TCRdb re-called the 5' RACE reads, giving one row per CDR3 protein. The table lists hundreds of thousands of distinct CDR3 sequences, 10% to 15% of them singletons. These data were also filed under a second study, of yellow fever vaccine responses in identical twins.

This chain joins TRBV2 and TRBJ2-7, with D unresolved. The clonotype was recovered from a young woman in good health. Sample: CD8+ T cells sorted from blood. This CDR3 reads CASGLRSHEQYF. The CDR3 DNA sequence: TGTGCCAGCGGCCTGAGAAGTCACGAGCAGTACTTC.